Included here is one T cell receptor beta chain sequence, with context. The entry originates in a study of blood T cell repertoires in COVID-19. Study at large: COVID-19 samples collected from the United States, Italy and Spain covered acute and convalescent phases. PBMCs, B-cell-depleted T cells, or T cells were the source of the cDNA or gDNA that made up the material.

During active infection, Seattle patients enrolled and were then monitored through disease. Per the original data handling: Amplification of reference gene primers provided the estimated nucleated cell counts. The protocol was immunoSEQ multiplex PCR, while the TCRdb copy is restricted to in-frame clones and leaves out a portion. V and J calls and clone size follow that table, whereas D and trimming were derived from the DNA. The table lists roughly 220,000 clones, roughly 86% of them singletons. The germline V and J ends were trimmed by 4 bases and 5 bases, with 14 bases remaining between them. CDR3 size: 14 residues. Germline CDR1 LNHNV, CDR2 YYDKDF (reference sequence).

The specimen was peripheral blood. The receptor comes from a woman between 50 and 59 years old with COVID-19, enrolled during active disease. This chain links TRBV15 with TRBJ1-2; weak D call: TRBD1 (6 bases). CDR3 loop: CATSNGDRRYGYTF. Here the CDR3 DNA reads TGTGCCACCAGCAACGGAGACAGGCGTTATGGCTACACCTTC.